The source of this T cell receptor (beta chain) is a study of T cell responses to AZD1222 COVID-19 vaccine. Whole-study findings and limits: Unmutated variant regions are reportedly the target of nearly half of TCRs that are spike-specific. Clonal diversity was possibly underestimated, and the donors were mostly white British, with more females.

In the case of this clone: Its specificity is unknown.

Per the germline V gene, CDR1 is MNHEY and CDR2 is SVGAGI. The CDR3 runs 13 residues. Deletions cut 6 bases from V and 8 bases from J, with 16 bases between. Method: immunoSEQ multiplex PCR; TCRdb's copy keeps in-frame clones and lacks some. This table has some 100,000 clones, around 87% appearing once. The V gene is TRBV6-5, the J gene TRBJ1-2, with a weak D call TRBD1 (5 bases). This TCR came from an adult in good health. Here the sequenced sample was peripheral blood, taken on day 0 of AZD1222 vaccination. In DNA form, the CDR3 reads TGTGCCAGCAGATTGACAGTGGGAAACGGCTACACCTTC. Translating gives CASRLTVGNGYTF.